This TCR beta chain appears in the sequencing data of a study of CXCR3-negative and CXCR3-positive naive CD8 T cells. Study-level results: TRBV-TRBJ usage matched between naive CXCR3-negative and CXCR3-positive cells but not between memory cells. Much lower diversity was found in memory CD8+ cells, while both naive subsets had comparably high diversity. For CXCR3-positive naive cells, TRB CDR3s were more hydrophobic than those of CXCR3-negative naive cells.

A word on this clonotype: The antigen remains undetermined.

The authors made the TRB cDNA libraries by 5' RACE using UMI labels. Using the 5' RACE reads, TCRdb records one entry per CDR3 protein without DNA. Its clone listing holds tens of thousands of distinct CDR3 sequences. This clonotype was sampled from a human donor in good health. Some clones in this sample may be carry-over from other donors' samples. Sequencing used naive CXCR3+ CD8+ T cells from blood. Subset described: CD45RO-CCR7+CD27+CD95- naive CD8+ T cells expressing CXCR3 (TNR3+).

The CDR3 loop reads CASRYGGPGTGGTGELFF. The chain uses TRBV5-1 and TRBJ2-2; no DNA is available, so the TRBD1 call from TCRdb remains unchecked. The CDR3 consists of 18 residues. Germline V gives CDR1 SGHRS, CDR2 YFSETQ. Full variable domain (missing parts from reference TRBV5-1 and TRBJ2-2): KAGVTQTPRYLIKTRGQQVTLSCSPISGHRSVSWYQQTPGQGLQFLFEYFSETQRNKGNFPGRFSGRQFSNSRSEMNVSTLELGDSALYLCASRYGGPGTGGTGELFFGEGSRLTVL.